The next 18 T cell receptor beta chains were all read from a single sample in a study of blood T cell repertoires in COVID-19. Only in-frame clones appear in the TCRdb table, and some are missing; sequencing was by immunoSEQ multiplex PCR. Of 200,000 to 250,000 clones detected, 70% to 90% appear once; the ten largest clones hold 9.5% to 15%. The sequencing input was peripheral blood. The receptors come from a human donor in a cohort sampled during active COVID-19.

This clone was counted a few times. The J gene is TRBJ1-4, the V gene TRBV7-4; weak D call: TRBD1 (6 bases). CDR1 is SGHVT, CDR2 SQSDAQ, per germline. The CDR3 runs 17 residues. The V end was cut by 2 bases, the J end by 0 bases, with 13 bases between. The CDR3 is CASSLTNRETTNEKLFF. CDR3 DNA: TGTGCCAGCAGCTTAACGAACAGGGAGACAACTAATGAAAAACTGTTTTTT.

The CDR3 region is CASSPGQGEADTQYF. Here the CDR3 DNA reads TGTGCCAGCAGCCCGGGACAGGGGGAAGCAGATACGCAGTATTTT. The chain is built from TRBV7-6 and TRBJ2-3; TRBD1 aligns across 11 bases. Germline V gene lookup returns CDR1 SGHVS and CDR2 FNYEAQ. The CDR3 sequence is 15 residues long. Germline trimming cut 5 bases from V and 4 bases from J; bases unmatched to any gene: 5.

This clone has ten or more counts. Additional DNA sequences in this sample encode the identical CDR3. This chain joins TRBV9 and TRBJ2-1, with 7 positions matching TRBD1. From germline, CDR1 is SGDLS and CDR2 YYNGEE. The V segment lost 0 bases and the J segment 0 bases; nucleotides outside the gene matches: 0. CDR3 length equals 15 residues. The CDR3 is CASSVGQGSYNEQFF. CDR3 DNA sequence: TGTGCCAGCAGCGTAGGACAGGGCTCCTACAATGAGCAGTTCTTC.

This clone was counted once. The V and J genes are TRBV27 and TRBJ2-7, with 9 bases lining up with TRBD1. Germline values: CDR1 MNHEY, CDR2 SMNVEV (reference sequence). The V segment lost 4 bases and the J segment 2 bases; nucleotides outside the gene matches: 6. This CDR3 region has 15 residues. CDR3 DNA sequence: TGTGCCAGCAGTTCCCCGGGACAGGGTGCCTACGAGCAGTACTTC. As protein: CASSSPGQGAYEQYF.

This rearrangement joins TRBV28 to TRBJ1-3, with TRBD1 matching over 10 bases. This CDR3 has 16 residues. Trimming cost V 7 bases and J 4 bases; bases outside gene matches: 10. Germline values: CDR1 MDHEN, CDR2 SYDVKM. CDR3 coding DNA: TGTGCCAGCATCCATTCTTCGACAGGGGGCGGAAACACCATATATTTT. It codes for CASIHSSTGGGNTIYF.

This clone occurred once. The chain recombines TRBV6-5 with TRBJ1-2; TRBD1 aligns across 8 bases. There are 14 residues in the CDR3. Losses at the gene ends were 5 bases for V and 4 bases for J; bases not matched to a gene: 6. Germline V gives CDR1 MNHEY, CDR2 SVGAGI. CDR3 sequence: CASSLDRESYGYTF. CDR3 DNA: TGTGCCAGCAGTCTGGACAGGGAAAGCTATGGCTACACCTTC.

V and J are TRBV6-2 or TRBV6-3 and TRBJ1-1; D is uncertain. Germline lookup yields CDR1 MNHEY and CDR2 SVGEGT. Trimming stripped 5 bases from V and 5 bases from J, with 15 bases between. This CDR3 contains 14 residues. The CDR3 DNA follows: TGTGCCAGCAGTCCAACCGAGAGGTGGACTGAAGCTTTCTTT. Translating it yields CASSPTERWTEAFF.

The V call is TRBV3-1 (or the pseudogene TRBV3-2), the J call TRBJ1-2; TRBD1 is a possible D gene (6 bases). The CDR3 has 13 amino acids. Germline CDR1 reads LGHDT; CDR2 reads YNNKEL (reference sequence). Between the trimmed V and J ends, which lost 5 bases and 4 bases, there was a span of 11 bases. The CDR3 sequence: CASSFGQLYGYTF. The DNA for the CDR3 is TGTGCCAGCAGCTTCGGACAGCTCTATGGCTACACCTTC.

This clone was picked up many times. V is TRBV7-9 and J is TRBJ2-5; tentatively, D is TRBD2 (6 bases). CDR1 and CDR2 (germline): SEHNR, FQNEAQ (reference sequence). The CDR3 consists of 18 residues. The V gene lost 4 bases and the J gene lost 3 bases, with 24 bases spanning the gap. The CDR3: CASSSRRGRDWPKETQYF. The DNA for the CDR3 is TGTGCCAGCAGCTCGAGACGGGGCCGGGACTGGCCGAAAGAGACCCAGTACTTC. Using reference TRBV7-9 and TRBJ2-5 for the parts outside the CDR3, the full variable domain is DTGVSQNPRHKITKRGQNVTFRCDPISEHNRLYWYRQTLGQGPEFLTYFQNEAQLEKSRLLSDRFSAERPKGSFSTLEIQRTEQGDSAMYLCASSSRRGRDWPKETQYFGPGTRLLVL.

Here the CDR3 reads CATSDTGVGELFF. The CDR3 nucleotides read TGTGCCACCAGTGATACAGGGGTCGGGGAGCTGTTTTTT. This chain uses TRBV24-1 with TRBJ2-2; 7 nucleotides agree with TRBD1. Trimming removed 3 bases from V and 7 bases from J; junction bases left unmatched: 1. The germline V gene encodes CDR1 KGHDR and CDR2 SFDVKD. The CDR3 is made up of 13 amino acids.

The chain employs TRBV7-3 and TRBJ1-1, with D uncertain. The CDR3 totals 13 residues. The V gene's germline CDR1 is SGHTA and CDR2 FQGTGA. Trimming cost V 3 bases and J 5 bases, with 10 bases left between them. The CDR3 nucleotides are TGTGCCAGCAGCTTGTCGACCGGGACTGAAGCTTTCTTT. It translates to CASSLSTGTEAFF.

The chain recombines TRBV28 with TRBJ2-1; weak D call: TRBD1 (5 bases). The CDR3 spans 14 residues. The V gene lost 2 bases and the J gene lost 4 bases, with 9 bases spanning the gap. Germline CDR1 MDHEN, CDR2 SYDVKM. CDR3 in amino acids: CASSLPRVYNEQFF. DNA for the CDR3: TGTGCCAGCAGTTTACCCAGGGTATACAATGAGCAGTTCTTC.

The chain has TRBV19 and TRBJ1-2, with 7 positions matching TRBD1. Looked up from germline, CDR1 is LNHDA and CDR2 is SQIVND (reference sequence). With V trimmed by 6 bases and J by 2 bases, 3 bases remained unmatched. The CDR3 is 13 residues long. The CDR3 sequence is CASRRGGNYGYTF. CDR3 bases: TGTGCCAGTAGAAGAGGGGGCAACTATGGCTACACCTTC.

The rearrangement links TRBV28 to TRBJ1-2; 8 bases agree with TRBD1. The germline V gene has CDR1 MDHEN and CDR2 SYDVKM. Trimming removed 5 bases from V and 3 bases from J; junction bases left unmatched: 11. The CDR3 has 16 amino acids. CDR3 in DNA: TGTGCCAGCAGTCTTTCCCGACAGGGGCCCGACTATGGCTACACCTTC. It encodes CASSLSRQGPDYGYTF.

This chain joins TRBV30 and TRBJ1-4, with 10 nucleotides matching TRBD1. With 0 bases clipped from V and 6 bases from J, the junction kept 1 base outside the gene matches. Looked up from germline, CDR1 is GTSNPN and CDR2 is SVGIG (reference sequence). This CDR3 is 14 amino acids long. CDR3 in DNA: TGTGCCTGGAGTGTGGGGACAGGGGATGAAAAACTGTTTTTT. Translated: CAWSVGTGDEKLFF.

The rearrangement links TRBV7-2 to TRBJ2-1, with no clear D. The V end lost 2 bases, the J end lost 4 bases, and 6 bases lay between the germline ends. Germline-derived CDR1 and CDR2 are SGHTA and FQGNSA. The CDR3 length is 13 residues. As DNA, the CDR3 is TGTGCCAGCAGCTTAAATTCTTACAATGAGCAGTTCTTC. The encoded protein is CASSLNSYNEQFF.

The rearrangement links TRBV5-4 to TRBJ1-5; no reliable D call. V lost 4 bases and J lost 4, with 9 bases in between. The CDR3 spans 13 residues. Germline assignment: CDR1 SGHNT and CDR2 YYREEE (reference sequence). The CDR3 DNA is TGTGCCAGCAGCGTCACACCGAATCAGCCCCAGCATTTT. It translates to CASSVTPNQPQHF.

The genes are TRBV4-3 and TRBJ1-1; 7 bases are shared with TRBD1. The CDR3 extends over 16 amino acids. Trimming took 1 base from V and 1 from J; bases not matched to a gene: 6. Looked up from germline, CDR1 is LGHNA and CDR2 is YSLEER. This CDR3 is CASSQGGGTENTEAFF. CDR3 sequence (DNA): TGCGCCAGCAGCCAAGGTGGAGGGACAGAGAACACTGAAGCTTTCTTT.